This passage covers 32 T cell receptor beta chains from one sample sequenced in a study of blood T cell repertoires in COVID-19. Libraries were prepared by immunoSEQ multiplex PCR; TCRdb keeps only in-frame clonotypes and omits some of them. The sample yields under 130,000 clones, approximately 85% seen once. Sequencing was done on a sample of peripheral blood. These receptors were obtained from a man in his fifties or sixties with acute or convalescent COVID-19.

The rearrangement links TRBV11-2 to TRBJ2-1, with D maybe TRBD2 (6 bases). V lost 1 base and J 0 bases, leaving 10 bases between the germline ends. This CDR3 comprises 16 residues. The germline V gene encodes CDR1 SGHAT and CDR2 FQNNGV. The CDR3 loop reads CASSLGRGISYNEQFF. CDR3 coding DNA: TGTGCCAGCAGCTTAGGTCGCGGGATCTCCTACAATGAGCAGTTCTTC.

The chain carries TRBV4-2 and TRBJ2-5; 10 bases match TRBD2. The trim removed 1 base at V and 7 bases at J, leaving 6 bases unmatched. The CDR3 totals 15 residues. From germline, CDR1 is LGHNA and CDR2 YNFKEQ. CDR3 region: CASSQGGTSEGTQYF. CDR3 DNA: TGTGCCAGCAGCCAAGGAGGGACTAGCGAAGGGACCCAGTACTTC.

The chain links TRBV19 to TRBJ2-5; weak D call: TRBD2 (6 bases). Between the trimmed V and J ends, which lost 1 base and 5 bases, there was a span of 14 bases. The length of the CDR3 is 15 residues. Looked up from germline, CDR1 is LNHDA and CDR2 is SQIVND (reference sequence). The CDR3 loop is CASSIVPKREETQYF. The DNA for the CDR3 is TGTGCCAGTAGTATAGTACCCAAACGGGAGGAGACCCAGTACTTC.

This clone occurred a few times. The chain joins TRBV5-4 to TRBJ2-5; 11 bases are shared with TRBD2. The germline CDR1 and CDR2 sequences are SGHNT and YYREEE (reference sequence). This CDR3 is 17 amino acids long. V gave up 4 bases and J gave up 0 bases; unmatched junction bases: 8. CDR3 in amino acids: CASSLPGLAVYQETQYF. The CDR3 DNA sequence: TGTGCCAGCAGCCTACCGGGACTAGCGGTTTACCAAGAGACCCAGTACTTC.

V and J are TRBV3-1 (or the pseudogene TRBV3-2) and TRBJ1-6; TRBD1 might be the D (5 bases). Germline V gene sequence: CDR1 LGHDT, CDR2 YNNKEL (reference sequence). The CDR3 is 16 residues long. Deletions cut 4 bases from V and 10 bases from J, with 20 bases between. The CDR3 loop is CASSRFDSLLGSPLHF. CDR3 coding DNA: TGTGCCAGCAGCCGTTTCGACAGTTTATTAGGGTCACCCCTCCACTTT.

A single count supports this clone. CDR3 in amino acids: CASSPLAGGPIYGEQFF. The CDR3 nucleotides are TGTGCCAGCAGCCCCCTAGCGGGAGGGCCTATATATGGCGAGCAGTTCTTC. The rearrangement uses TRBV5-4 and TRBJ2-1, with TRBD2 identical over 12 bases. This CDR3 has 17 residues. The V gene's germline CDR1 is SGHNT and CDR2 YYREEE (reference sequence). V shed 4 bases, J shed 10 bases, and the junction held 15 bases outside the gene matches.

The rearrangement uses TRBV19 and TRBJ2-1; 7 nucleotides align to TRBD1. The germline V gene encodes CDR1 LNHDA and CDR2 SQIVND (reference sequence). The CDR3 is made up of 14 amino acids. Losses at the gene ends were 5 bases for V and 5 bases for J; bases not matched to a gene: 6. The DNA for the CDR3 is TGTGCCAGTAGTCCCCGGACAGGAGACAATGAGCAGTTCTTC. Translated, it gives CASSPRTGDNEQFF.

The V gene is TRBV9, the J gene TRBJ2-1; 11 bases match TRBD2. CDR3 length: 15 amino acids. J lost 6 bases, V lost 4 bases, and 6 bases had no gene match. Per germline, CDR1 SGDLS and CDR2 YYNGEE. CDR3 amino acids: CASSQIAGGINEQFF. The CDR3 DNA reads as TGTGCCAGCAGCCAAATAGCGGGAGGGATCAATGAGCAGTTCTTC.

The V call is TRBV21-1, the J call TRBJ1-2; no DNA check was done on the table's D call, TRBD1. TRBV21-1 is annotated as a pseudogene. CDR3 size: 19 residues. The CDR3 reads CASSKRFHATGALNYGYTF. CDR3 sequence (DNA): TGTGCCAGCAGCAAAAGGTTTCATGCAACAGGGGCGCTAAACTATGGCTACACCTTC.

This chain connects TRBV12-5 to TRBJ1-3; 7 bases align to TRBD1. The CDR3 spans 14 residues. Germline assignment: CDR1 LGHNT and CDR2 FRNRAP. V lost 9 bases, J lost 5 bases, and 10 bases stayed unmatched. The CDR3 DNA follows: TGTGCTAGCTCCAGGGGGACGGGGAGAAACACCATATATTTT. Translation: CASSRGTGRNTIYF.

Comment on this clone: One end of the junction fails to match germline, which may point to a read error. The V and J genes are TRBV7-7 and TRBJ2-7; weak D call: TRBD1 (5 bases). There are 15 residues in the CDR3. The germline gives CDR1 SSHAT, CDR2 FNYEAQ (reference sequence). The CDR3: CASSLERVGAYEQYF. The CDR3 DNA sequence: TGTGCTAGCAGCCTTGAACGGGTAGGGGCCTACGAGCAGTACTTC.

For this clone: One end of the junction fails to match germline, which may point to a read error. This chain uses TRBV3-1 (or the pseudogene TRBV3-2) with TRBJ1-6, with D perhaps TRBD1 (5 bases). Germline V CDR1 and CDR2: LGHDT, YNNKEL (reference sequence). The CDR3 extends over 15 amino acids. CDR3 DNA: TGTGCCAGCAGTCCCCCCGGGGGGACGGATTCGCCCCTCCACTTT. It specifies CASSPPGGTDSPLHF.

This clone has just one count. This chain joins TRBV30 and TRBJ2-3; the D is unclear. V was shortened by 4 bases and J by 4 bases, with 15 bases between the two germline ends. There are 14 residues in the CDR3. CDR1 is GTSNPN and CDR2 is SVGIG in the germline V gene (reference sequence). Here the CDR3 DNA reads TGTGCCTGGACCCGTACCCCCGGAGCAGATACGCAGTATTTT. The encoded protein is CAWTRTPGADTQYF.

The chain employs TRBV4-1 and TRBJ2-1; TRBD2 matches 9 bases. Trimming cost V 6 bases and J 2 bases; bases outside gene matches: 8. The germline CDR1 and CDR2 sequences are MGHRA and YSYEKL. This CDR3 comprises 16 residues. This chain's CDR3 is CASRPTSGATYNEQFF. The CDR3 DNA reads as TGCGCCAGCAGACCGACTAGCGGAGCCACCTACAATGAGCAGTTCTTC.

This chain connects TRBV20-1 to TRBJ1-2; possibly TRBD1 for D (5 bases). The CDR3 totals 11 residues. Deletions cut 5 bases from V and 6 bases from J, with 10 bases between. The germline V gene encodes CDR1 DFQATT and CDR2 SNEGSKA (reference sequence). CDR3 nucleotide sequence: TGCAGTGCTGAACAGGTCGATGGCTACACCTTC. Encoded protein: CSAEQVDGYTF.

This chain links TRBV29-1 with TRBJ1-1, with D tentatively TRBD1 (6 bases). Trimming took 5 bases from V and 8 from J, leaving 15 bases between them. This CDR3 contains 12 residues. Germline CDR1 SQVTM, CDR2 ANQGSEA. CDR3 loop: CSVRGGGREAFF. In nucleotides, the CDR3 is TGCAGCGTTCGAGGCGGGGGGCGGGAAGCTTTCTTT.

The rearrangement joins TRBV2 to TRBJ2-7, with 9 bases aligning to TRBD2. V dropped 6 bases and J dropped 3; count of bases not matched to a gene: 6. The CDR3 has 14 residues. Germline CDR1 reads SNHLY; CDR2 reads FYNNEI. The CDR3 here is CASRGWREGYEQYF. CDR3 DNA sequence: TGTGCCAGCAGGGGGTGGCGGGAGGGCTACGAGCAGTACTTC.

This rearrangement joins TRBV10-1 to TRBJ1-1, with D perhaps TRBD1 (5 bases). Trimming took 8 bases from V and 0 from J, leaving 13 bases between them. CDR1 is WNHNN, CDR2 SYGVQD, per germline (reference sequence). The CDR3 is made up of 14 amino acids. This chain's CDR3 is CASAQGNMNTEAFF. CDR3 DNA: TGCGCCAGCGCCCAGGGAAACATGAACACTGAAGCTTTCTTT.

This clone was picked up one time. The chain combines TRBV6-4 with TRBJ2-7, with 15 positions matching TRBD2. The J segment lost 4 bases and the V segment lost 10 bases, leaving 23 bases of the junction unmatched. The CDR3 spans 20 residues. Germline V lookup: CDR1 MRHNA, CDR2 SNTAGT. CDR3 DNA sequence: TGTGCCACCCCGGGACTAGCGGGAGGAACCCCCTACAGATTAGCATACGAGCAGTACTTC. The encoded protein is CATPGLAGGTPYRLAYEQYF.

The rearrangement joins TRBV13 to TRBJ1-2, with D unresolved. Germline V gives CDR1 PRHDT, CDR2 FYEKMQ (reference sequence). V lost 2 bases, J lost 1 base, and 14 bases lay in between. The CDR3 covers 16 residues. This CDR3 is CASSLNRLRVNYGYTF. The CDR3 nucleotides are TGTGCCAGCAGCTTAAATCGACTCCGAGTTAACTATGGCTACACCTTC. Combining the CDR3 with reference TRBV13 and TRBJ1-2 gives the whole variable domain AAGVIQSPRHLIKEKRETATLKCYPIPRHDTVYWYQQGPGQDPQFLISFYEKMQSDKGSIPDRFSAQQFSDYHSELNMSSLELGDSALYFCASSLNRLRVNYGYTFGSGTRLTVV.

CDR3 DNA: TGTGCCAGCAGCCAAGTGGCCAATTCACCCCTCCACTTT. It encodes CASSQVANSPLHF. The rearrangement uses TRBV3-1 (or the pseudogene TRBV3-2) and TRBJ1-6; D gene uncertain. There are 13 residues in the CDR3. Trimming left V 1 base short and J 7 bases short, with 5 bases between. The germline CDR1 and CDR2 sequences are LGHDT and YNNKEL (reference sequence).

This sequence joins TRBV7-2 and TRBJ2-7, with 7 bases that match TRBD2. CDR1 and CDR2 (germline): SGHTA, FQGNSA. V lost 5 bases and J lost 0; bases outside the gene matches: 7. The CDR3 sequence is 15 residues long. This CDR3 is CASSPQGTISYEQYF. As DNA, the CDR3 is TGTGCCAGCAGCCCCCAAGGGACTATCTCCTACGAGCAGTACTTC.

The rearrangement uses TRBV19 and TRBJ2-7; TRBD1 matches at 7 bases. Germline values: CDR1 LNHDA, CDR2 SQIVND (reference sequence). After removal of 4 bases from V and 3 bases from J, the junction contained 0 bases not matched to a gene. This CDR3 is built from 12 residues. CDR3 sequence: CASSNRGYEQYF. The CDR3 coding sequence is TGTGCCAGTAGTAACAGGGGCTACGAGCAGTACTTC.

The chain has TRBV9 and TRBJ2-7, with 8 bases fitting TRBD1. The CDR3 has 16 residues. With 3 bases clipped from V and 2 bases from J, the junction kept 10 bases outside the gene matches. From germline, CDR1 is SGDLS and CDR2 YYNGEE. CDR3: CASSEGSGTGPYEQYF. In DNA, the CDR3 is TGTGCCAGCAGCGAGGGATCCGGGACAGGTCCCTACGAGCAGTACTTC.

V usage is TRBV6-5 and J usage is TRBJ1-2, with D unclear. Trimming removed 6 bases from V and 2 bases from J, with 4 bases in between. This CDR3 comprises 11 residues. Germline CDR1 and CDR2: MNHEY and SVGAGI. The CDR3 sequence is CASRANYGYTF. In nucleotides, the CDR3 is TGTGCCAGCAGAGCAAACTATGGCTACACCTTC.

This sequence joins TRBV10-3 and TRBJ2-1; TRBD2 matches 16 bases. The CDR3 loop spans 19 amino acids. Per the germline V gene, CDR1 is ENHRY and CDR2 is SYGVKD. Trimming removed 3 bases from V and 8 bases from J; junction bases left unmatched: 13. The CDR3 nucleotides are TGTGCCATCAGTGAAATGGTTGTAAGGGGACTAGCGGGGGGGTATGAGCAGTTCTTC. Translated, it gives CAISEMVVRGLAGGYEQFF.

V usage is TRBV19 and J usage is TRBJ2-7; a weak D match, TRBD1 (6 bases). This CDR3 spans 13 amino acids. Germline V lookup: CDR1 LNHDA, CDR2 SQIVND (reference sequence). The V end was cut by 6 bases, the J end by 0 bases, with 9 bases between. The CDR3 spells CASRDSDSYEQYF. DNA for the CDR3: TGTGCCAGTAGGGACAGTGACTCCTACGAGCAGTACTTC.

The J gene is TRBJ2-3, the V gene TRBV5-4; D may be TRBD2 (5 bases). Per germline, CDR1 SGHNT and CDR2 YYREEE (reference sequence). V lost 0 bases to trimming and J lost 2 bases, with 10 bases between them. The CDR3 has 15 amino acids. This chain's CDR3 is CASSLGGILTDTQYF. DNA for the CDR3: TGTGCCAGCAGCTTGGGAGGGATTCTCACAGATACGCAGTATTTT.

The gene calls are TRBV11-2 and TRBJ2-7, with a weak D call TRBD2 (5 bases). CDR3 length: 14 residues. The V end lost 3 bases, the J end lost 6 bases, and 15 bases lay between the germline ends. From germline, CDR1 is SGHAT and CDR2 FQNNGV. The CDR3 DNA sequence: TGTGCCAGCAGCTTGCCGTCGCGGGTAGCCGAGCAGTACTTC. Protein product: CASSLPSRVAEQYF.

The rearrangement links TRBV11-2 to TRBJ1-1, with no clear D. The V end was cut by 4 bases, the J end by 1 base, with 7 bases between. The CDR3 runs to 13 residues. Germline assignment: CDR1 SGHAT and CDR2 FQNNGV. The CDR3 protein is CASSSNPNTEAFF. As DNA, the CDR3 is TGTGCCAGCAGCTCTAATCCGAACACTGAAGCTTTCTTT.

The chain joins TRBV5-1 to TRBJ1-6; 8 bases are shared with TRBD1. CDR3 length: 15 amino acids. CDR1 SGHRS and CDR2 YFSETQ come from the germline V gene. The V segment lost 0 bases and the J segment 8 bases; nucleotides outside the gene matches: 4. CDR3 loop: CASSLAGGNYSPLHF. In DNA form, the CDR3 reads TGCGCCAGCAGCTTGGCAGGGGGCAATTATTCACCCCTCCACTTT.

The chain is built from TRBV12-5 and TRBJ2-5; 8 nucleotides agree with TRBD1. Trimming cost V 4 bases and J 5 bases; bases outside gene matches: 6. CDR1 LGHNT and CDR2 FRNRAP come from the germline V gene. CDR3 length equals 14 residues. CDR3 sequence: CASGSGQGGETQYF. CDR3 coding DNA: TGTGCTAGTGGTTCCGGACAGGGTGGCGAGACCCAGTACTTC.